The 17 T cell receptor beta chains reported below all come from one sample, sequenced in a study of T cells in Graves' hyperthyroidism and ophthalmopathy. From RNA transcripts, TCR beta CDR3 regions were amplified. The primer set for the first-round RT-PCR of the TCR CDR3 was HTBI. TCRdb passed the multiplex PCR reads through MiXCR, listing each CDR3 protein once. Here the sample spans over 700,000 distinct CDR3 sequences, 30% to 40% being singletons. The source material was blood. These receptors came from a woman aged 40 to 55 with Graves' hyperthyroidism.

Here the CDR3 reads CASSLLAGEYEQYF. CDR3 in DNA: TGTGCCAGCAGCTTACTAGCGGGGGAGTACGAGCAGTACTTC. J is TRBJ2-7 and V is TRBV11-2; 10 nucleotides align to TRBD2. V dropped 2 bases and J dropped 4; count of bases not matched to a gene: 2. Germline V lookup: CDR1 SGHAT, CDR2 FQNNGV. This CDR3 region has 14 residues.

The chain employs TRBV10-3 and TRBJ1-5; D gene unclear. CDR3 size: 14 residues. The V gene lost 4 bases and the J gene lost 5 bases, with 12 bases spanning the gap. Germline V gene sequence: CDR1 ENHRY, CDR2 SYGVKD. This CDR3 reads CAISVMRVDQPQHF. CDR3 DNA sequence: TGTGCCATCAGTGTCATGAGGGTGGATCAGCCCCAGCATTTT.

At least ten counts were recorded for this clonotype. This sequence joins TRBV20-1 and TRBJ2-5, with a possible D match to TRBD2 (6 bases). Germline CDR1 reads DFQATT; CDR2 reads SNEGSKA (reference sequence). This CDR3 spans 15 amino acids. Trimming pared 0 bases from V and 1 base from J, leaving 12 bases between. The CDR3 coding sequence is TGCAGTGCTAGAGATCCACGGGGGACCCAAGAGACCCAGTACTTC. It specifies CSARDPRGTQETQYF.

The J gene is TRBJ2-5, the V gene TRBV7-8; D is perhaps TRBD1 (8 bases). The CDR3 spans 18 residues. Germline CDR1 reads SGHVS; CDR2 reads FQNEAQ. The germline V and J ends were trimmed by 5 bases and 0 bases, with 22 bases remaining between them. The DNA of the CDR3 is TGTGCCAGCAGCCAAAGTGACAGGGGACTAATGTACCAAGAGACCCAGTACTTC. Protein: CASSQSDRGLMYQETQYF.

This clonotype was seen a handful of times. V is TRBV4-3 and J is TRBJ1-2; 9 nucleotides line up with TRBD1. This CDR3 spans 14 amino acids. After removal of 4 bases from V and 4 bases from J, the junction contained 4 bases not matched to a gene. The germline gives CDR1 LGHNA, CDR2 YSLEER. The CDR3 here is CASSRQGQGYGYTF. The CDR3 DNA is TGCGCCAGCAGCCGACAGGGACAGGGCTATGGCTACACCTTC.

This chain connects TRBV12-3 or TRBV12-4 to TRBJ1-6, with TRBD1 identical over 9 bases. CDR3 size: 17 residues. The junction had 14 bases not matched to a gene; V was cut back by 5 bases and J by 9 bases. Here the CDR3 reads CASSLTRGTGWISPLHF. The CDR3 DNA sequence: TGTGCCAGCAGTCTGACCCGCGGGACAGGGTGGATTTCACCCCTCCACTTT.

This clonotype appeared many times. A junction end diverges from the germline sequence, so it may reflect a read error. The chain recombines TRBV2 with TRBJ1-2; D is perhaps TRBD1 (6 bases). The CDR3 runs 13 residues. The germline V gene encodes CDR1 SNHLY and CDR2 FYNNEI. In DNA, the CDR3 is TGCGCCAGCAGTGAACAGGGACCTTATGGCTACACCTTC. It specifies CASSEQGPYGYTF.

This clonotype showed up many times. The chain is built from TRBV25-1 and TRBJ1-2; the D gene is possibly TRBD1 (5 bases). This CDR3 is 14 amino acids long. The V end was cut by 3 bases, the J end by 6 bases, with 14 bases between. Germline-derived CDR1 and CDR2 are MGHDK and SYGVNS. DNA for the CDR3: TGTGCCAGCAGTGATCAAGGGGTCAACCATGGCTACACCTTC. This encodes CASSDQGVNHGYTF.

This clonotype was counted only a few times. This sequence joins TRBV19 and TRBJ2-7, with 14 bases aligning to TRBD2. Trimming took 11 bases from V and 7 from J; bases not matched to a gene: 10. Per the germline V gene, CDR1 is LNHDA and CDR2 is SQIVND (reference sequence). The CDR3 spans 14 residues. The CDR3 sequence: CAWSPGLAGEEQYF. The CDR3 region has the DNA TGTGCCTGGAGTCCGGGACTAGCGGGAGAAGAGCAGTACTTC.

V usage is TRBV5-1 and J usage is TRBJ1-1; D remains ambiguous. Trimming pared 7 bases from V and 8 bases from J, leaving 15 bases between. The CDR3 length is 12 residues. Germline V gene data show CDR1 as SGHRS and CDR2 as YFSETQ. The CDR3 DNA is TGCGCCAGCCGAATCCTGGGCTCCGAAGCTTTCTTT. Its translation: CASRILGSEAFF.

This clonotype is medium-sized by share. The CDR3 sequence: CASSVDVGANQPQHF. The CDR3 DNA sequence: TGTGCCAGCAGCGTAGATGTTGGGGCAAATCAGCCCCAGCATTTT. The chain couples TRBV9 to TRBJ1-5, with D possibly matching TRBD1 (5 bases). Germline V gene data show CDR1 as SGDLS and CDR2 as YYNGEE. V lost 0 bases, J lost 4 bases, and 11 bases lay in between. The CDR3 runs 15 residues.

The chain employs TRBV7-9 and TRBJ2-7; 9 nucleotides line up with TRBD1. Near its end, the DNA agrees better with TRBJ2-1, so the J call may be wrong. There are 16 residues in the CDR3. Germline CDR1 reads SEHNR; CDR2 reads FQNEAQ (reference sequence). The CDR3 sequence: CASSGADRGVSYEQFF. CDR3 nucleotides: TGTGCCAGCAGCGGGGCGGACAGGGGCGTCTCCTACGAGCAGTTCTTC.

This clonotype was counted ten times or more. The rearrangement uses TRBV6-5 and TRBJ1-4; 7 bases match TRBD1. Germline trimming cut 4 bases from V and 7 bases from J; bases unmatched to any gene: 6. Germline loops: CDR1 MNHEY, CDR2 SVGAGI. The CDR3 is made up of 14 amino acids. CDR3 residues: CASSSDRFGEKLFF. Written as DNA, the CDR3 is TGTGCCAGCAGTTCGGACAGGTTTGGTGAAAAACTGTTTTTT.

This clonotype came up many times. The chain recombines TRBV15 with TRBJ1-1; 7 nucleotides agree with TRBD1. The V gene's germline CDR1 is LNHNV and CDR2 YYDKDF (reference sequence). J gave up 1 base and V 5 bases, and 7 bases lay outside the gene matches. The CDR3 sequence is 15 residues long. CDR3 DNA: TGTGCCACCAGCCCGGGAGGACAGGCGAACACTGAAGCTTTCTTT. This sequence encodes CATSPGGQANTEAFF.

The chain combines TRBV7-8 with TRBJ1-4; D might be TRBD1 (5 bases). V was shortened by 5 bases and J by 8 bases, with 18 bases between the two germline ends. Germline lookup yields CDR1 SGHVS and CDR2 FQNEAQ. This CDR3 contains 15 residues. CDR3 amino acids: CASSPLTDQMEKLFF. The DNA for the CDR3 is TGTGCCAGCAGCCCCCTGACAGACCAGATGGAAAAACTGTTTTTT.

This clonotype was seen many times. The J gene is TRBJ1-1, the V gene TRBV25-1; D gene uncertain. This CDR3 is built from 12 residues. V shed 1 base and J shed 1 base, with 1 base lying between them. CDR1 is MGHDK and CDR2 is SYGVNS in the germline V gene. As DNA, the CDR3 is TGTGCCAGCAGTGAATGGAACACTGAAGCTTTCTTT. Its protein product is CASSEWNTEAFF.

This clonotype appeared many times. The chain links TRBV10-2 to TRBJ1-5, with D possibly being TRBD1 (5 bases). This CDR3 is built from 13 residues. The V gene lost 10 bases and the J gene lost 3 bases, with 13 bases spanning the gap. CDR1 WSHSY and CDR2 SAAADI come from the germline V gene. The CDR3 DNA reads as TGCGCCACTATGGAGGGGTTCAATCAGCCCCAGCATTTT. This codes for CATMEGFNQPQHF.